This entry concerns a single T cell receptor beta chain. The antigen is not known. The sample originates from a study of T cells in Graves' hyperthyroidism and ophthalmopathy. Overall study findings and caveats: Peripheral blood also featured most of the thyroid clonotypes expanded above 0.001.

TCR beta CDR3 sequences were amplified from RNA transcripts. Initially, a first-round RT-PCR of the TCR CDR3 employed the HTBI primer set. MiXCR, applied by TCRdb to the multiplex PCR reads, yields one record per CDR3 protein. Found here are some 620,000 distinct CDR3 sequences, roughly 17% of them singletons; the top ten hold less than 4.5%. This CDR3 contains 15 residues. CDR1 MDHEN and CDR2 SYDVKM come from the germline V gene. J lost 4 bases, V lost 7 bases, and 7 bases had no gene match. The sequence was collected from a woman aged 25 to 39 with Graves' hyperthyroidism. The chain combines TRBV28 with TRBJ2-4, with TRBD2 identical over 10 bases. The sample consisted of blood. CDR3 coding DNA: TGTGCCAGCACCCGAGGGACTAGCGTTAAAAACATTCAGTACTTC. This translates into CASTRGTSVKNIQYF.